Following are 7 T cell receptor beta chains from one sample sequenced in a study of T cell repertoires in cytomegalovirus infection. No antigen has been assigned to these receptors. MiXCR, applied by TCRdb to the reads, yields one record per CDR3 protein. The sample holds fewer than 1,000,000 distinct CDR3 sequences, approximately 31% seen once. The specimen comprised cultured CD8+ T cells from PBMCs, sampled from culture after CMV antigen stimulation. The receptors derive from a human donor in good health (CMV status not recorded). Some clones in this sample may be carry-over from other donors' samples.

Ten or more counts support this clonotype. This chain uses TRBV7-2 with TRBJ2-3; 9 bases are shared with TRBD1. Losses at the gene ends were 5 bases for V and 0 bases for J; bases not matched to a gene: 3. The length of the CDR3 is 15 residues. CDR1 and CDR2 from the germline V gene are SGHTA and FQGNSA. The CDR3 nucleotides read TGTGCCAGCAGCCGGGACAGGGCTAGCACAGATACGCAGTATTTT. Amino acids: CASSRDRASTDTQYF.

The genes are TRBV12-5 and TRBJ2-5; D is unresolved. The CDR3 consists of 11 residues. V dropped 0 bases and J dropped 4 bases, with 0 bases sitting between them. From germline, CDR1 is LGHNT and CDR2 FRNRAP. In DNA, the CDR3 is TGTGCTAGTGGTTTGGTAGAGACCCAGTACTTC. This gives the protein CASGLVETQYF.

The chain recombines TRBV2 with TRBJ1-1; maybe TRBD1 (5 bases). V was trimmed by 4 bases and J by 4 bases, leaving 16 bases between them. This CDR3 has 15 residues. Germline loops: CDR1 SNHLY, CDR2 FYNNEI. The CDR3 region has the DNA TGTGCCAGCAGTGTAGTGGGGGGATCGGGCACTGAAGCTTTCTTT. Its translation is CASSVVGGSGTEAFF.

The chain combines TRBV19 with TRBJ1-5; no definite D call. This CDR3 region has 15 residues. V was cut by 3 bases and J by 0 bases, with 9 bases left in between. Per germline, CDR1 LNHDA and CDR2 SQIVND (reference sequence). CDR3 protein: CASSIRGISNQPQHF. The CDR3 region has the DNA TGTGCCAGTAGTATTCGGGGTATTAGCAATCAGCCCCAGCATTTT. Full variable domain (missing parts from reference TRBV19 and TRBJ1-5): DGGITQSPKYLFRKEGQNVTLSCEQNLNHDAMYWYRQDPGQGLRLIYYSQIVNDFQKGDIAEGYSVSREKKESFPLTVTSAQKNPTAFYLCASSIRGISNQPQHFGDGTRLSIL.

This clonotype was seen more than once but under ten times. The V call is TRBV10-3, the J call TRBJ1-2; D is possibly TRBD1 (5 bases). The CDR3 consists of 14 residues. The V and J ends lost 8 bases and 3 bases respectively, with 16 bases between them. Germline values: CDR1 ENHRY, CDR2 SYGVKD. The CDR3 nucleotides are TGTGCCATCTTGGACACTCCAAGGCACTATGGCTACACCTTC. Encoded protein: CAILDTPRHYGYTF.

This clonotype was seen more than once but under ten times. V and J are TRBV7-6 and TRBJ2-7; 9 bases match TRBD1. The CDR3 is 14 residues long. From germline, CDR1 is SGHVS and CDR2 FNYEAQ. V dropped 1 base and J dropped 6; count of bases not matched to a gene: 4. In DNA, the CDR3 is TGTGCCAGCAGCTTAGAGGGACAGGGTTCCGAGCAGTACTTC. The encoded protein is CASSLEGQGSEQYF.

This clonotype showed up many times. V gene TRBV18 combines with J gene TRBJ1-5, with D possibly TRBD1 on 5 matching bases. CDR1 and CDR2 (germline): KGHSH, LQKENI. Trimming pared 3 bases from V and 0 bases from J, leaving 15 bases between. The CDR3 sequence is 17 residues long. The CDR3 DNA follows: TGTGCCAGCTCACCCACCCACAGGACATATAGCAATCAGCCCCAGCATTTT. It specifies CASSPTHRTYSNQPQHF.